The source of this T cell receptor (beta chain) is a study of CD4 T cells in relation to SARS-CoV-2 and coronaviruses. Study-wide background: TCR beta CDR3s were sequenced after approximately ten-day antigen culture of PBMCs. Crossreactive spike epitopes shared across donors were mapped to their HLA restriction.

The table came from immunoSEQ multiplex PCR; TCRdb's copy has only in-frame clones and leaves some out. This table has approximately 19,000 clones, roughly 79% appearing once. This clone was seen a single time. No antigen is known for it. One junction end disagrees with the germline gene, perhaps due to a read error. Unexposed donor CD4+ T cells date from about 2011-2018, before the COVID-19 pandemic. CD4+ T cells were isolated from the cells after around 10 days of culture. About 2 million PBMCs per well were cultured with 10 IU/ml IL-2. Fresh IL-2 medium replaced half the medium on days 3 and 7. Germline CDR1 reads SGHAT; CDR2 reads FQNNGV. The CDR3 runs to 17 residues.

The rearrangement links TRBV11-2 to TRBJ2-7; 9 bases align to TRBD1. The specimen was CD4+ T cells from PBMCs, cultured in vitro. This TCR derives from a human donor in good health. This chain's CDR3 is CASSVEFRDRAPYEQYF. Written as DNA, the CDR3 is TGTGCCAGCAGCGTAGAGTTCCGGGACAGGGCCCCCTACGAGCAGTACTTC.